Given below is one T cell receptor (beta chain) in context. Its antigen is as yet unknown. The data were obtained in a study of tumor-infiltrating lymphocytes in localized non-small cell lung cancer. Germline-derived CDR1 and CDR2 are LNHNV and YYDKDF (reference sequence). The CDR3 is 14 amino acids. V lost 0 bases and J lost 9, with 12 bases in between. Produced via immunoSEQ multiplex PCR; TCRdb's table is partial and in-frame only. The sample consists of 16,000 or so clones, 65% to 85% of them appearing once. Study-wide results and caveats: Not all patients were TCR sequenced, owing to tissue quantity. IM1 and IM2 tumors showed no difference in T-cell fraction. Different pieces of the same tissue were used for each assay.

The source of this sequence is a human donor with non-small cell lung cancer. This chain uses TRBV15 with TRBJ2-1, with D perhaps TRBD1 or TRBD2 (5 bases each). Sample: lung tumor tissue. This CDR3 reads CATSRDHLGTEQFF. DNA of the CDR3: TGTGCCACCAGCAGAGATCATTTGGGGACTGAGCAGTTCTTC.